These 5 T cell receptor beta chains were sequenced from one sample in a study of blood T cells in healthy people across ages. Alongside a J-beta primer mix, a sample-barcoded 5' primer served in a second PCR lasting roughly 7 to 11 cycles. TCRdb independently ran MiXCR on the 5' RACE reads; one entry per CDR3 protein. In the table there are roughly 1,000,000 distinct CDR3 sequences, about 25% of which are singletons. These same data were also listed under a study on T cells of mothers and their children.

The sample consisted of blood. These receptors were taken from a girl aged 2 to 10 in good health.

Many counts were recorded for this clonotype. The V gene is TRBV4-1, the J gene TRBJ1-2, with TRBD1 matching 7 bases. CDR3 length: 17 residues. J was trimmed by 5 bases and V by 0 bases; bases with no gene match: 12. The germline gives CDR1 MGHRA, CDR2 YSYEKL. For the CDR3, the DNA is TGCGCCAGCAGCCAAGATTCGTCGACAGGGTCTTCGTATGGCTACACCTTC. It is translated as CASSQDSSTGSSYGYTF.

This clonotype appeared a few times. V usage is TRBV7-2 and J usage is TRBJ2-7; possible D gene TRBD1, 5 bases. The CDR3 contains 15 residues. V was clipped by 1 base and J by 3 bases, with 13 bases between them. Germline values: CDR1 SGHTA, CDR2 FQGNSA. CDR3 sequence (DNA): TGTGCCAGCAGCTTAGTCAGGCAGGGAAGCTACGAGCAGTACTTC. Encoded protein: CASSLVRQGSYEQYF.

Here the CDR3 DNA reads TGTGCCAGCAGCTTAGATGTCGGGGACGGGAATGAAAAACTGTTTTTT. The encoded protein is CASSLDVGDGNEKLFF. This chain joins TRBV7-9 and TRBJ1-4; TRBD1 might be the D (5 bases). This CDR3 region has 16 residues. Deletions cut 1 base from V and 5 bases from J, with 14 bases between. CDR1 and CDR2 from the germline V gene are SEHNR and FQNEAQ (reference sequence).

The chain links TRBV29-1 to TRBJ1-2; no firm D call. CDR1 SQVTM and CDR2 ANQGSEA come from the germline V gene. The CDR3 sequence is 10 residues long. V dropped 7 bases and J dropped 8 bases, with 11 bases sitting between them. The CDR3 region has the DNA TGCAGCGCCGAAGCGTTCGGCTACACCTTC. Protein: CSAEAFGYTF. Together with reference TRBV29-1 and TRBJ1-2, the CDR3 gives the full variable domain: SAVISQKPSRDICQRGTSLTIQCQVDSQVTMMFWYRQQPGQSLTLIATANQGSEATYESGFVIDKFPISRPNLTFSTLTVSNMSPEDSSIYLCSAEAFGYTFGSGTRLTVV.

The V and J genes are TRBV7-2 and TRBJ1-2; maybe TRBD1 (5 bases). V was shortened by 5 bases and J by 4 bases, with 17 bases between the two germline ends. Per the germline V gene, CDR1 is SGHTA and CDR2 is FQGNSA. This CDR3 contains 15 residues. The CDR3 here is CASSTLTAGGYGYTF. CDR3 nucleotide sequence: TGTGCCAGCAGCACCCTTACGGCCGGGGGCTATGGCTACACCTTC.